This T cell receptor beta chain was recorded in a study of CD8 T cells in ankylosing spondylitis. There are many counts of this clonotype. CDR1 and CDR2 (germline): SGHRS, YFSETQ. Trimming took 3 bases from V and 3 from J; bases not matched to a gene: 1. The CDR3 sequence is 14 residues long. In making TCR beta libraries, quantitative 5'-RACE with molecular barcodes was used. MiXCR, run by TCRdb on the 5' RACE reads, gives a single entry per CDR3 protein. This table has under 200,000 distinct CDR3 sequences, around 10% appearing once. The chain uses TRBV5-1 and TRBJ2-3; TRBD1 agrees at 10 bases. The source of this sequence is a male donor with ankylosing spondylitis or in good health (not recorded which). Sequenced material: blood, either unsorted or a sorted T cell fraction (not recorded which). CDR3 coding DNA: TGCGCCAGCAGCTCGGGACAGGGGACAGATACGCAGTATTTT. It is translated as CASSSGQGTDTQYF.